A single T cell receptor beta chain is shown here with its context. Germline trimming cut 5 bases from V and 0 bases from J; bases unmatched to any gene: 6. Germline V gene sequence: CDR1 MDHEN, CDR2 SYDVKM. The CDR3 loop spans 15 amino acids. The data originate from a study of cytomegalovirus exposure and HLA in healthy donors. PCR was performed using 60 Vbeta and 13 Jbeta primers. Method: immunoSEQ multiplex PCR; TCRdb's copy keeps in-frame clones and lacks some. The sample consists of 130,000 to 150,000 clones, 80% of them appearing once. Material for sequencing was PBMCs. The chain recombines TRBV28 with TRBJ1-1; TRBD1 aligns across 7 bases. The origin of this receptor is a man under 40 in good health and CMV-seronegative. CDR3 in DNA: TGTGCCAGCAGTGGATACAGGGGCATGAACACTGAAGCTTTCTTT. This codes for CASSGYRGMNTEAFF.